The following is a T cell receptor beta chain sequence with its context. Per the original methods: Cell counts per sample came from amplifying reference gene primers. TCRdb keeps only in-frame clones here, not all; method: immunoSEQ multiplex PCR. V, J and clone size were drawn from that table, and D and trimming were deduced from the DNA. The data show about 140,000 clones, with 84% seen just once and roughly 4.5% held by the top ten. The record originates from a study of blood T cell repertoires in COVID-19. Overall study context: COVID-19 samples, acute and convalescent, were from the United States, Italy and Spain. PBMCs, B-cell-depleted T cells, or T cells provided the cDNA or gDNA that made up the material.

Sample: peripheral blood. The sequence was collected from a human donor in a cohort sampled during active COVID-19.

In DNA, the CDR3 is TGTGCCAGCAGCCCACCCGGGCTAGCGGTCTACAATGAGCAGTTCTTC. It codes for CASSPPGLAVYNEQFF. This chain links TRBV7-9 with TRBJ2-1; 7 bases are a match to TRBD2. The CDR3 consists of 16 residues. V lost 5 bases to trimming and J lost 3 bases; unmatched junction nucleotides: 10. Germline assignment: CDR1 SEHNR and CDR2 FQNEAQ (reference sequence).